These T cell receptor beta chains were read from a single sample in a study of cytomegalovirus exposure and HLA in healthy donors. Assay: immunoSEQ multiplex PCR; the TCRdb copy retains only in-frame clones and omits some. The sample holds 160,000 or so clones, around 74% seen once. The sequenced sample was PBMCs. These receptors all come from a woman in her twenties or thirties in good health and CMV-seronegative. The CDR3 runs from the conserved cysteine through the conserved F or W. A D gene is named only where the DNA matches it firmly. Clone size is shown for a subset of rows, as once, few, many or a class of expanded clone.

d_call	clone_size	v_call	j_call	cdr3_aa	cdr3_nt
-	-	TRBV9	TRBJ2-7	CASSVETGSSYEQYF	TGTGCCAGCAGCGTAGAAACGGGGTCATCCTACGAGCAGTACTTC
TRBD1	-	TRBV28	TRBJ2-4	CASSAMGQGLNIQYF	TGTGCCAGCAGTGCCATGGGACAGGGGTTAAACATTCAGTACTTC
-	-	TRBV19	TRBJ2-7	CASGQLGWEQYF	TGTGCCAGTGGTCAACTGGGCTGGGAGCAGTACTTC
TRBD1	-	TRBV18	TRBJ1-1	CASSARQGGGTEAFF	TGTGCCAGCTCCGCCAGACAGGGGGGGGGCACTGAAGCTTTCTTT
TRBD1	-	TRBV7-2	TRBJ2-7	CASSPDENRDRLGYEQYF	TGTGCCAGCAGCCCTGATGAGAACCGGGACAGGTTGGGTTACGAGCAGTACTTC
-	-	TRBV7-9	TRBJ1-1	CASSPQGGETEAFF	TGTGCCAGCAGCCCGCAGGGAGGCGAAACTGAAGCTTTCTTT
-	-	TRBV18	TRBJ2-5	CASSLSQRQQETQYF	TGTGCCAGCTCCCTCAGCCAAAGACAGCAAGAGACCCAGTACTTC
TRBD1	-	TRBV5-4	TRBJ1-2	CASSSNPGTGGDYTF	TGTGCCAGCAGCTCAAACCCTGGGACAGGGGGGGACTACACCTTC
TRBD2	-	TRBV2	TRBJ2-7	CASTRGGAYANEQYF	TGTGCCAGCACCCGCGGGGGGGCGTACGCGAACGAGCAGTACTTC
TRBD2	-	TRBV7-2	TRBJ2-7	CASSLELADEQYF	TGTGCCAGCAGCTTAGAACTAGCGGACGAGCAGTACTTC
-	-	TRBV7-9	TRBJ1-1	CASSLRPGGNTEAFF	TGTGCCAGCAGCTTAAGACCCGGGGGTAACACTGAAGCTTTCTTT
-	-	TRBV27	TRBJ1-1	CASSLDGENTEAFF	TGTGCCAGCAGTTTAGACGGAGAGAACACTGAAGCTTTCTTT
TRBD2	-	TRBV6-5	TRBJ2-7	CASSYSPGGYEQYF	TGTGCCAGCAGTTACTCCCCGGGGGGCTACGAGCAGTACTTC
-	-	TRBV4-1	TRBJ2-1	CASSHFADNNEQFF	TGCGCCAGCAGCCATTTCGCGGATAACAATGAGCAGTTCTTC
TRBD1	-	TRBV10-3	TRBJ2-1	CAINSGQGADEQFF	TGTGCCATCAATTCGGGACAGGGGGCCGATGAGCAGTTCTTC
-	-	TRBV6-1	TRBJ2-2	CASTPGSLGAGELFF	TGTGCCAGCACCCCCGGGTCTCTGGGAGCCGGGGAGCTGTTTTTT
TRBD1	few	TRBV30	TRBJ1-1	CAWSAHRGTEAFF	TGTGCCTGGAGTGCCCACAGGGGCACTGAAGCTTTCTTT
-	few	TRBV14	TRBJ2-5	CASSQVSSRGTQYF	TGTGCCAGCAGCCAAGTCTCTTCCCGGGGGACCCAGTACTTC
TRBD1	-	TRBV27	TRBJ1-2	CASSSLRDRGLYGYTF	TGTGCCAGCAGTTCCCTCCGGGACAGGGGGCTGTATGGCTACACCTTC
TRBD1	-	TRBV6-5	TRBJ2-3	CASSNRGDTQYF	TGTGCCAGCTCGAACAGGGGAGATACGCAGTATTTT
-	-	TRBV30	TRBJ1-1	CAWSVGGTYEAFF	TGTGCCTGGAGTGTCGGAGGTACCTACGAAGCTTTCTTT
TRBD1	-	TRBV6-6	TRBJ2-7	CASSYPRTGGSYEQYF	TGTGCCAGCAGTTACCCAAGGACAGGGGGCTCCTACGAGCAGTACTTC
-	once	TRBV11-3	TRBJ1-5	CASSLLWGGRYSNQPQHF	TGTGCCAGCAGCTTACTTTGGGGGGGTCGGTATAGCAATCAGCCCCAGCATTTT
-	-	TRBV13	TRBJ2-5	CASSNRGAKETQYF	TGTGCCAGCAGCAACCGCGGAGCTAAAGAGACCCAGTACTTC
-	-	TRBV2	TRBJ1-5	CASSSPGPRGAQPQHF	TGTGCCAGCAGTTCCCCGGGACCCCGGGGGGCCCAGCCCCAGCATTTT
-	-	TRBV14	TRBJ2-1	CASSPFRRSPNNEQFF	TGTGCCAGCAGCCCCTTCAGAAGGAGCCCCAACAATGAGCAGTTCTTC
TRBD2	few	TRBV5-1	TRBJ2-7	CASSFPISGGVKDEQYF	TGCGCCAGCAGCTTCCCTATTAGCGGGGGGGTTAAAGACGAGCAGTACTTC
-	-	TRBV5-1	TRBJ2-7	CASSSDNSYEQYF	TGCGCCAGCAGCTCAGATAACTCCTACGAGCAGTACTTC
-	-	TRBV18	TRBJ1-6	CASSPPVSNSPLHF	TGTGCCAGCTCACCACCAGTGAGCAATTCACCCCTCCACTTT
TRBD1	-	TRBV7-9	TRBJ1-2	CASSFGQGAAGYTF	TGTGCCAGCAGTTTCGGACAGGGCGCAGCCGGCTACACCTTC
-	-	TRBV6-6	TRBJ2-3	CASSRDTLGDTQYF	TGTGCCAGCAGTCGGGACACCCTCGGAGATACGCAGTATTTT
-	-	TRBV2	TRBJ1-6	CASSAWETRTGSPLHF	TGTGCCAGCAGCGCGTGGGAGACACGCACGGGCTCACCCCTCCACTTT
-	-	TRBV9	TRBJ1-1	CASSVVQMDTEAFF	TGTGCCAGCAGCGTAGTACAGATGGACACTGAAGCTTTCTTT
TRBD1	-	TRBV6-5	TRBJ2-2	CASSYPGTGDTGELFF	TGTGCCAGCAGTTACCCAGGGACAGGGGACACCGGGGAGCTGTTTTTT
TRBD1	-	TRBV2	TRBJ2-7	CASSYGQGFEQYF	TGTGCCAGCAGCTACGGACAGGGGTTCGAGCAGTACTTC
-	-	TRBV28	TRBJ2-3	CASHGPGSLDTQYF	TGTGCCAGCCACGGCCCGGGGTCCTTGGATACGCAGTATTTT
-	-	TRBV18	TRBJ1-3	CASSPSEDTIYF	TGTGCCAGCTCACCATCTGAGGACACCATATATTTT
-	once	TRBV5-4	TRBJ2-5	CASSLLAGTQETQYF	TGTGCCAGCAGCTTGCTGGCGGGGACCCAAGAGACCCAGTACTTC
-	-	TRBV11-2	TRBJ2-3	CASSFGGSGGTDTQYF	TGTGCCAGCAGCTTCGGGGGATCTGGTGGCACAGATACGCAGTATTTT
-	-	TRBV6-5	TRBJ1-1	CASSYSTDNTEAFF	TGTGCCAGCAGTTACTCGACAGATAACACTGAAGCTTTCTTT
-	-	TRBV14	TRBJ2-3	CASSAYYTDTQYF	TGTGCCAGCAGCGCCTATTACACAGATACGCAGTATTTT
TRBD1	-	TRBV5-1	TRBJ1-2	CASSLLQGSGYGYTF	TGCGCCAGCAGCTTACTACAGGGGTCGGGCTATGGCTACACCTTC
TRBD1	-	TRBV7-9	TRBJ2-2	CASSLPRTGDTGELFF	TGTGCCAGCAGCCTACCTCGGACAGGCGACACCGGGGAGCTGTTTTTT
-	-	TRBV5-6	TRBJ2-7	CASSRSSRSYEQYF	TGTGCCAGCAGCCGTTCTAGCAGATCCTACGAGCAGTACTTC
TRBD1	-	TRBV5-1	TRBJ1-4	CASSSGTVDNEKLFF	TGCGCCAGCAGCTCCGGGACAGTGGACAATGAAAAACTGTTTTTT
-	few	TRBV7-2	TRBJ2-2	CASSLGVRAGELFF	TGTGCCAGCAGCTTAGGGGTCAGGGCCGGGGAGCTGTTTTTT
TRBD1	-	TRBV27	TRBJ1-6	CARSDRGLGGNSPLHF	TGTGCCAGATCTGACAGGGGGCTAGGGGGTAATTCACCCCTCCACTTT